The 22 T cell receptor beta chains below were found in one sample sequenced in a study of identical twins. TCRdb itself ran the 5' RACE reads through MiXCR, one entry per CDR3 protein. The table shows roughly 350,000 distinct CDR3 sequences, with 10% to 15% occurring only once. These sequences were also reported in another study, on yellow fever vaccine responses in identical twins.

Source material: CD8+ T cells sorted from blood. These TCRs come from a woman aged 18-29 years in good health.

This clonotype was found a few times. This chain joins TRBV6-1 and TRBJ2-7; 8 positions agree with TRBD2. This CDR3 comprises 15 residues. CDR1 and CDR2 (germline): MNHNS, SASEGT. Losses at the gene ends were 3 bases for V and 7 bases for J; bases not matched to a gene: 11. CDR3 residues: CASSDLTGGPGEQYV. CDR3 nucleotides: TGTGCCAGCAGTGATTTGACGGGGGGGCCTGGAGAGCAGTACGTC.

The chain carries TRBV20-1 and TRBJ2-3, with 8 nucleotides matching TRBD2. CDR3 length: 13 residues. The germline CDR1 and CDR2 sequences are DFQATT and SNEGSKA (reference sequence). V trimming: 8 bases; J trimming: 3 bases; junction bases outside the gene matches: 7. CDR3 DNA sequence: TGCAGTTTGGTTAGCGGGAATACAGATACGCAGTATTTT. Translating gives CSLVSGNTDTQYF.

There are a few counts of this clonotype. The J gene is TRBJ1-1, the V gene TRBV6-5, with D unclear. Per the germline V gene, CDR1 is MNHEY and CDR2 is SVGAGI. The CDR3 length is 17 residues. V lost 0 bases to trimming and J lost 0 bases, with 14 bases between them. CDR3 region: CASSYSILPPLNTEAFF. The DNA of the CDR3 is TGTGCCAGCAGTTACTCCATCTTACCCCCTTTGAACACTGAAGCTTTCTTT.

V gene TRBV9 combines with J gene TRBJ1-2, with a tentative D call TRBD1 (6 bases). V was shortened by 0 bases and J by 6 bases, with 21 bases between the two germline ends. Germline V gives CDR1 SGDLS, CDR2 YYNGEE. This CDR3 has 17 amino acids. This CDR3 is CASSVAEGHRRDNGYTF. The CDR3 DNA reads TGTGCCAGCAGCGTAGCTGAGGGACACAGGAGAGACAATGGCTACACCTTC.

This clonotype was counted between two and nine times. CDR3 in DNA: TGCAGTGCGGCAGGGGGCGAATCAGATACGCAGTATTTT. It is translated as CSAAGGESDTQYF. The chain links TRBV20-1 to TRBJ2-3; TRBD1 matches 8 bases. The V and J ends lost 6 bases and 4 bases, in that order; junction bases with no gene match: 6. The germline V gene has CDR1 DFQATT and CDR2 SNEGSKA (reference sequence). There are 13 residues in the CDR3.

The CDR3 spells CASTTGTGFYEQYF. In DNA, the CDR3 is TGTGCCAGCACTACCGGGACAGGGTTTTACGAGCAGTACTTC. The chain couples TRBV12-3 or TRBV12-4 to TRBJ2-7; 9 bases match TRBD1. Germline trimming cut 7 bases from V and 4 bases from J; bases unmatched to any gene: 8. CDR3 size: 14 residues.

V is TRBV11-1 and J is TRBJ2-7; D remains unclear. The CDR3 is 15 residues long. The germline V gene has CDR1 SGHAT and CDR2 FQDESV (reference sequence). V lost 1 base and J 3 bases, leaving 13 bases between the germline ends. The CDR3, as DNA: TGTGCCAGCAGCTTAGAATCTGGGTCCTACTACGAGCAGTACGTC. It yields the protein CASSLESGSYYEQYV.

This clonotype showed up just a few times. This rearrangement joins TRBV7-9 to TRBJ2-2; possible D gene TRBD1, 6 bases. CDR1 is SEHNR, CDR2 FQNEAQ, per germline (reference sequence). The CDR3 loop spans 17 amino acids. V was trimmed by 4 bases and J by 0 bases, leaving 15 bases between them. As DNA, the CDR3 is TGTGCCAGCAGCTCCCAGGGGCGAGTTGCGAACACCGGGGAGCTGTTTTTT. Translation: CASSSQGRVANTGELFF.

The V and J genes are TRBV6-5 and TRBJ2-2; no firm D call. Germline V gene data show CDR1 as MNHEY and CDR2 as SVGAGI. The CDR3 runs 14 residues. The V end lost 1 base, the J end lost 2 bases, and 5 bases lay between the germline ends. The CDR3 protein is CASSYWGNTGELFF. DNA for the CDR3: TGTGCCAGCAGTTACTGGGGTAACACCGGGGAGCTGTTTTTT.

The V and J genes are TRBV24-1 and TRBJ2-5; no reliable D call. The CDR3 has 11 amino acids. V was trimmed by 1 base and J by 4 bases, leaving 0 bases between them. Germline V CDR1 and CDR2: KGHDR, SFDVKD. CDR3 residues: CATSDLETQYF. CDR3 nucleotide sequence: TGTGCCACCAGTGATTTAGAGACCCAGTACTTC.

This clonotype was counted many times. V usage is TRBV19 and J usage is TRBJ2-7; 8 bases line up with TRBD2. Germline CDR1 LNHDA, CDR2 SQIVND (reference sequence). This CDR3 has 15 residues. Written as DNA, the CDR3 is TGTGCTGCCTCGGCCGGCGTCGGGAGGGCCTACGAGCAGTACTTC. Amino acids: CAASAGVGRAYEQYF.

This clonotype was recorded a few times. The chain uses TRBV28 and TRBJ2-1, with 11 bases matching TRBD2. The CDR3 is made up of 15 amino acids. The V and J ends lost 6 bases and 0 bases, in that order; junction bases with no gene match: 1. Germline-derived CDR1 and CDR2 are MDHEN and SYDVKM. The CDR3 DNA follows: TGTGCCAGCAGGACTAGCGGGGTCTCCTACAATGAGCAGTTCTTC. It is translated as CASRTSGVSYNEQFF.

This clonotype has at least ten counts. V usage is TRBV4-1 and J usage is TRBJ2-1, with TRBD2 matching over 8 bases. Germline assignment: CDR1 MGHRA and CDR2 YSYEKL. V shed 1 base and J 7 bases; nucleotides not matched to a gene: 12. This CDR3 is built from 17 residues. The CDR3 DNA reads TGCGCCAGCAGCCAAGGCCCCCTCCACCGGGAGGGGAATGAGCAGTTCTTC. Encoded protein: CASSQGPLHREGNEQFF.

The V call is TRBV20-1, the J call TRBJ1-2; no firm D call. The V gene lost 0 bases and the J gene lost 3 bases, with 20 bases spanning the gap. The CDR3 runs 17 residues. From germline, CDR1 is DFQATT and CDR2 SNEGSKA (reference sequence). CDR3 DNA: TGCAGTGCTAGAGAATATAGATCCGGGGTAGAGTACTATGGCTACACCTTC. It codes for CSAREYRSGVEYYGYTF.

This sequence joins TRBV28 and TRBJ2-7; perhaps TRBD2 as D (5 bases). The ends were cut back, 5 bases at V and 0 bases at J, with 11 bases in the middle. The CDR3 runs 14 residues. In germline, CDR1 is MDHEN, CDR2 SYDVKM. DNA of the CDR3: TGTGCCAGCAGTGCACCGGCGGGCTCCTACGAGCAGTACTTC. It yields the protein CASSAPAGSYEQYF.

This clonotype was recorded many times. The gene calls are TRBV6-5 and TRBJ2-1, with 9 bases aligning to TRBD1. The V segment lost 5 bases and the J segment 10 bases; nucleotides outside the gene matches: 0. CDR1 and CDR2 (germline): MNHEY, SVGAGI. The CDR3 is 11 amino acids. This chain's CDR3 is CASSTGGEQFF. As DNA, the CDR3 is TGTGCCAGCAGTACAGGGGGCGAGCAGTTCTTC.

V is TRBV28 and J is TRBJ1-1; D remains ambiguous. The CDR3 sequence is 12 residues long. The ends were cut back, 3 bases at V and 5 bases at J, with 7 bases in the middle. Germline CDR1 is MDHEN and CDR2 is SYDVKM. In nucleotides, the CDR3 is TGTGCCAGCAGTTTCTTTGTTACTGAAGCTTTCTTT. It encodes CASSFFVTEAFF.

This chain links TRBV4-2 with TRBJ2-7, with 9 nucleotides matching TRBD2. The CDR3 totals 15 residues. The ends lost 4 bases at V and 6 bases at J; junction bases unmatched: 10. From germline, CDR1 is LGHNA and CDR2 YNFKEQ. The CDR3 nucleotides are TGTGCCAGCAGCCCGCTGGCGGGAGGGCCTCGCGAGCAGTACTTC. As protein: CASSPLAGGPREQYF.

This clonotype was seen many times. The chain uses TRBV29-1 and TRBJ2-4; a weak D match, TRBD2 (6 bases). The CDR3 has 17 amino acids. The germline V and J ends were trimmed by 3 bases and 0 bases, with 18 bases remaining between them. CDR1 and CDR2 from the germline V gene are SQVTM and ANQGSEA. In nucleotides, the CDR3 is TGCAGCGTTGATCCCTCGGCGGGACGACTAGCCAAAAACATTCAGTACTTC. Protein: CSVDPSAGRLAKNIQYF.

The table lists this clonotype with many counts. The gene calls are TRBV7-9 and TRBJ2-3, with a possible D match to TRBD1 (6 bases). This CDR3 comprises 14 residues. CDR1 and CDR2 (germline): SEHNR, FQNEAQ (reference sequence). Between the trimmed V and J ends, which lost 0 bases and 3 bases, there was a span of 7 bases. The chain's CDR3 is CASSLAGATDTQYF. In nucleotides, the CDR3 is TGTGCCAGCAGCTTAGCGGGGGCGACAGATACGCAGTATTTT.

The CDR3 sequence: CASTPTPGGLRDTQYF. CDR3 nucleotides: TGTGCCAGCACCCCTACCCCAGGGGGCCTACGGGATACGCAGTATTTT. This sequence joins TRBV12-3 or TRBV12-4 and TRBJ2-3; 8 bases map to TRBD1. The CDR3 extends over 16 amino acids. Trimming cost V 7 bases and J 6 bases; bases outside gene matches: 15.

The CDR3 reads CASSRQGAQDTEAFF. CDR3 in DNA: TGTGCCAGCAGTAGACAGGGGGCGCAGGACACTGAAGCTTTCTTT. This chain links TRBV12-3 or TRBV12-4 with TRBJ1-1, with TRBD1 matching 10 bases. The CDR3 is made up of 15 amino acids. Unmatched junction bases numbered 6, after V lost 5 bases and J lost 3 bases.